Listed below are T cell receptor beta chains from one sample, sequenced in a study of cytomegalovirus exposure and HLA in healthy donors. Generated by immunoSEQ multiplex PCR, the TCRdb table keeps only in-frame clones and is missing some. This sample has about 250,000 clones, with about 66% found just once. Sequenced sample: PBMCs. These receptors came from a female donor in good health and CMV-seronegative. Both conserved end residues are part of each CDR3. Each record gives: D gene, clone size, V gene, J gene, CDR3 protein, CDR3 DNA. The D gene is left open where the match is weak. Not every row has a clone size; where given, it reads once, few, many or a size class.

>TRBD2|.|TRBV5-1|TRBJ2-1
CASSTGLAYGIDNEQFF
TGCGCCAGCAGCACGGGACTAGCGTATGGGATCGACAATGAGCAGTTCTTC
>TRBD2|.|TRBV5-4|TRBJ2-1
CASSFGLAGTNEQFF
TGTGCCAGCAGCTTTGGACTAGCGGGAACGAATGAGCAGTTCTTC
>.|.|TRBV19|TRBJ1-2
CASSQGLNYGYTF
TGTGCCAGTAGTCAGGGCCTTAACTATGGCTACACCTTC
>.|.|TRBV21-1|TRBJ1-1
CASSTDTEAFF
TGTGCCAGCAGCACGGACACTGAAGCTTTCTTT
>.|.|TRBV5-1|TRBJ2-3
CASSLAGGADTQYF
TGCGCCAGCAGCTTGGCAGGCGGGGCAGATACGCAGTATTTT
>.|.|TRBV7-2|TRBJ1-5
CASSSPQGYNQPQHF
TGTGCCAGCAGCTCGCCCCAGGGATACAATCAGCCCCAGCATTTT
>.|.|TRBV28|TRBJ2-3
CASSSLGASTDTQYF
TGTGCCAGCAGTTCCCTGGGGGCTAGCACAGATACGCAGTATTTT
>.|.|TRBV28|TRBJ1-2
CASVSDSFYGYTF
TGTGCCAGCGTTTCCGACAGCTTCTATGGCTACACCTTC
>TRBD2|few|TRBV19|TRBJ2-1
CASSLEGSLAGENEQFF
TGTGCCAGTAGTTTAGAGGGGAGTCTAGCGGGAGAGAATGAGCAGTTCTTC
>.|.|TRBV5-6|TRBJ1-5
CASSLGSGQPQHF
TGTGCCAGCAGCTTGGGCTCAGGGCAGCCCCAGCATTTT
>TRBD2|.|TRBV11-3|TRBJ2-5
CASSSGGLAGGGQETQYF
TGTGCCAGCAGCTCCGGGGGACTAGCGGGAGGGGGACAAGAGACCCAGTACTTC
>.|few|TRBV11-3|TRBJ2-3
CASSHRDTQYF
TGTGCCAGCAGCCACCGGGATACGCAGTATTTT
>.|once|TRBV27|TRBJ2-5
CASSPDRSGGTQYF
TGTGCCAGCAGTCCCGACCGATCCGGCGGGACCCAGTACTTC
>.|few|TRBV7-9|TRBJ1-2
CASSVMAVVYGYTF
TGTGCCAGCAGCGTAATGGCGGTTGTCTATGGCTACACCTTC
>.|.|TRBV7-8|TRBJ1-1
CASSFSGISEAFF
TGTGCCAGCAGCTTTTCGGGGATATCTGAAGCTTTCTTT
>.|.|TRBV7-8|TRBJ2-5
CASRRQVQETQYF
TGTGCCAGCAGAAGACAGGTCCAAGAGACCCAGTACTTC
>.|few|TRBV6-5|TRBJ1-1
CASSSGLGGNTEAFF
TGTGCCAGCAGTTCAGGCTTAGGAGGGAACACTGAAGCTTTCTTT
>TRBD2|few|TRBV6-1|TRBJ2-2
CASSELAGDVGELFF
TGTGCCAGCAGTGAGTTAGCGGGAGATGTCGGGGAGCTGTTTTTT
>TRBD1|once|TRBV7-8|TRBJ2-7
CASSIKTGQGVLEQYF
TGTGCCAGCAGCATAAAAACGGGACAGGGGGTTCTGGAGCAGTACTTC
>.|few|TRBV7-3|TRBJ2-6
CASSLIRSSLSGANVLTF
TGTGCCAGCAGCTTAATTAGGAGCTCGCTCTCTGGGGCCAACGTCCTGACTTTC
>TRBD2|.|TRBV7-2|TRBJ2-7
CASSSRTSGISEQYF
TGTGCCAGCAGCTCCAGGACTAGCGGGATAAGCGAGCAGTACTTC
>TRBD1|once|TRBV10-2|TRBJ2-1
CASRERGPYNEQFF
TGCGCCAGCAGAGAAAGGGGGCCGTACAATGAGCAGTTCTTC
>.|few|TRBV4-1|TRBJ2-7
CASSQGQARYEQYF
TGCGCCAGCAGCCAAGGACAGGCAAGATACGAGCAGTACTTC
>TRBD2|.|TRBV30|TRBJ2-5
CAWGGGAGGETQYF
TGTGCCTGGGGCGGGGGAGCGGGAGGAGAGACCCAGTACTTC
>.|.|TRBV5-1|TRBJ2-2
CASSPQTVTGELFF
TGCGCCAGCAGCCCTCAGACAGTCACCGGGGAGCTGTTTTTT
>.|.|TRBV9|TRBJ1-1
CASSPSGGRRDTEAFF
TGTGCCAGCAGCCCTAGTGGGGGAAGGAGGGACACTGAAGCTTTCTTT
>TRBD1|.|TRBV5-1|TRBJ1-1
CASSLRTGQVNTEAFF
TGCGCCAGCAGCTTAAGGACAGGGCAAGTGAACACTGAAGCTTTCTTT
>.|once|TRBV14|TRBJ1-3
CASSAEGKSGNTIYF
TGTGCCAGCAGCGCGGAGGGGAAATCTGGAAACACCATATATTTT
>TRBD2|.|TRBV27|TRBJ2-7
CASSLTSSGVYEQYF
TGTGCCAGCAGCCTAACCTCTAGCGGGGTCTACGAGCAGTACTTC
>TRBD1|.|TRBV4-1|TRBJ1-4
CASSQSTGQGEKLFF
TGCGCCAGCAGCCAATCAACTGGACAGGGGGAAAAACTGTTTTTT
>TRBD1|.|TRBV7-2|TRBJ1-4
CASSLEGAGEKLFF
TGTGCCAGCAGCTTAGAGGGGGCCGGTGAAAAACTGTTTTTT
>TRBD1|once|TRBV10-1|TRBJ2-5
CASSESRTGGSETQYF
TGCGCCAGCAGTGAGTCCAGGACAGGGGGCTCGGAGACCCAGTACTTC
>.|.|TRBV21-1|TRBJ2-5
CASSKSRRSTETQETQYF
TGTGCCAGCAGCAAATCCCGCAGGTCGACAGAAACTCAAGAGACCCAGTACTTC
>.|.|TRBV4-1|TRBJ1-4
CASSLGTPNEKLFF
TGCGCCAGCAGCCTCGGGACTCCTAATGAAAAACTGTTTTTT
>.|few|TRBV6-5|TRBJ2-1
CASSWQGGNEQFF
TGTGCCAGCAGTTGGCAGGGAGGCAATGAGCAGTTCTTC
>.|.|TRBV7-9|TRBJ1-1
CSSSLSTGGGGTEAFF
TGTTCCAGCAGCTTATCAACGGGGGGAGGGGGCACTGAAGCTTTCTTT
>.|.|TRBV27|TRBJ1-3
CASSSGRSGNTIYF
TGTGCCAGCAGTTCCGGCAGGTCTGGAAACACCATATATTTT
>TRBD1|.|TRBV10-3|TRBJ2-1
CAITSLDRGSYNEQFF
TGTGCCATCACCTCCCTGGACAGGGGCTCCTACAATGAGCAGTTCTTC
>.|.|TRBV4-1|TRBJ1-2
CASSRPTGADGYTF
TGCGCCAGCAGCCGCCCAACAGGCGCTGATGGCTACACCTTC
>.|few|TRBV5-1|TRBJ2-1
CASSRPGTYNEQFF
TGCGCCAGCAGCCGCCCAGGAACCTACAATGAGCAGTTCTTC
>TRBD1|.|TRBV2|TRBJ1-1
CASMMQGVNTEAFF
TGTGCCAGCATGATGCAGGGGGTTAACACTGAAGCTTTCTTT
>.|.|TRBV30|TRBJ2-7
CAWSAIGGPPYEQYF
TGTGCCTGGAGTGCGATCGGAGGGCCACCCTACGAGCAGTACTTC
>.|.|TRBV2|TRBJ2-7
CASMGEEDEQYF
TGTGCCAGCATGGGGGAGGAGGACGAGCAGTACTTC
>.|.|TRBV11-2|TRBJ1-4
CASSLVGGTNEKLFF
TGTGCCAGCAGCTTGGTGGGGGGAACTAATGAAAAACTGTTTTTT
>.|.|TRBV6-1|TRBJ1-2
CASQAPGLGYGYTF
TGTGCCAGCCAAGCTCCAGGGTTGGGATATGGCTACACCTTC
>.|.|TRBV28|TRBJ2-5
CASSLLPGPQGPQETQYF
TGTGCCAGCAGTTTGTTGCCGGGTCCCCAGGGTCCGCAAGAGACCCAGTACTTC
>.|.|TRBV9|TRBJ1-2
CASSANYGYTF
TGTGCCAGCAGCGCGAACTATGGCTACACCTTC
>.|.|TRBV20-1|TRBJ2-1
CSARNLAEQFF
TGCAGTGCTAGAAACTTAGCGGAGCAGTTCTTC
>TRBD2|.|TRBV5-1|TRBJ2-5
CASSLRLAGHQETQYF
TGCGCCAGCAGCTTAAGACTAGCGGGCCATCAAGAGACCCAGTACTTC